Sequencing of this T cell receptor beta chain was carried out in a study of neurological immune-mediated disorders. TCRdb re-derived calls from the 5' RACE reads in MiXCR, one entry per CDR3 protein. The table records about 60,000 distinct CDR3 sequences, less than 4.5% of them present only once. This clonotype appeared many times. The V end lost 0 bases, the J end lost 0 bases, and 6 bases lay between the germline ends. This CDR3 is built from 14 residues. Germline CDR1 and CDR2: SGHRS and YFSETQ. Sample: PBMCs. The source is a young man with multiple sclerosis. This chain connects TRBV5-1 to TRBJ1-1, with unresolved D. The CDR3 DNA is TGCGCCAGCAGCTTGGACGCGGTGAACACTGAAGCTTTCTTT. Translating gives CASSLDAVNTEAFF.